The clone carrying this T cell receptor beta chain was picked up a small number of times. Its target is unknown. CDR1 is SGHDT and CDR2 is YYEEEE in the germline V gene. CDR3 length equals 14 residues. With V trimmed by 4 bases and J by 6 bases, 6 bases remained unmatched. The data originate from a study of T-cell memory formation after mild COVID-19. The study, taken as a whole, reports: In pre-infection memory, a portion of responding clones appeared, which suggested that cross-reactive memory joined. For contracting clones, CD4+ ones sat mainly in CM and EM, CD8+ in EMRA. A balance of CD4 and CD8 characterized clones contracting day 15 to 85, whereas later expanders leaned CD4+.

5'RACE primed at constant segments yielded TCR alpha and TCR beta cDNA libraries bearing sample barcodes and UMIs. One entry per CDR3 protein results from TCRdb running MiXCR on the 5' RACE reads. The data hold 120,000 to 150,000 distinct CDR3 sequences, with around 5.8% observed a single time. This rearrangement joins TRBV5-6 to TRBJ2-1, with 8 bases identical to TRBD1. Material for sequencing was PBMCs or a T cell subset sorted from them (not recorded which). The clonotype originates from an adult woman who had mild COVID-19 (a few samples of this study predate the infection). Cell type and time point are not known. As DNA, the CDR3 is TGTGCCAGCAGCGTAAGACAGGGGATCAATGAGCAGTTCTTC. It yields the protein CASSVRQGINEQFF.